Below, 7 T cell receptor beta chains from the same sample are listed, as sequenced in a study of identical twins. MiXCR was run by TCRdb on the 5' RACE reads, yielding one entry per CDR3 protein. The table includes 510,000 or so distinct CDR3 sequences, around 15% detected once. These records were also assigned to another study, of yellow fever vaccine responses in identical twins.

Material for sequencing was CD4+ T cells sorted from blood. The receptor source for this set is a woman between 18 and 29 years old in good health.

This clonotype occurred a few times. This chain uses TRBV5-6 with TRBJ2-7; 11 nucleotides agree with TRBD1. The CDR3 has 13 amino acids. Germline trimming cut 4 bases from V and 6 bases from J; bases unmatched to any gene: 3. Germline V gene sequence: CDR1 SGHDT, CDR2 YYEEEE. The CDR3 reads CASSTGTGGEQYV. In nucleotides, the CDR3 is TGTGCCAGCAGCACGGGGACAGGGGGCGAGCAGTACGTC.

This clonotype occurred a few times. The CDR3 sequence is CSVIAGRTYEQYF. CDR3 DNA: TGCAGTGTGATAGCGGGAAGGACCTACGAGCAGTACTTC. The rearrangement joins TRBV20-1 to TRBJ2-7, with 8 nucleotides matching TRBD2. V lost 7 bases and J lost 2; bases outside the gene matches: 7. CDR1 is DFQATT, CDR2 SNEGSKA, per germline (reference sequence). The CDR3 sequence is 13 residues long.

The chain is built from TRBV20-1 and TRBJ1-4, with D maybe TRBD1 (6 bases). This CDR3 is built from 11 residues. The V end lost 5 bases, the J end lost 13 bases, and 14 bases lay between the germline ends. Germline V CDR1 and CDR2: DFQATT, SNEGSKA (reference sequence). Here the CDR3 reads CSAGGPELLFF. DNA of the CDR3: TGCAGTGCTGGGGGCCCGGAATTACTGTTTTTT.

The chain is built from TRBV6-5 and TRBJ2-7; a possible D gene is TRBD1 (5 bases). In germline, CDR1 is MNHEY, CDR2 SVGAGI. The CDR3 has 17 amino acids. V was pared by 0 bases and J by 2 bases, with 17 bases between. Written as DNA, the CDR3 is TGTGCCAGCAGTTACTCCATTACAGGCCGTAGGGCCTACGAGCAGTACTTC. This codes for CASSYSITGRRAYEQYF.

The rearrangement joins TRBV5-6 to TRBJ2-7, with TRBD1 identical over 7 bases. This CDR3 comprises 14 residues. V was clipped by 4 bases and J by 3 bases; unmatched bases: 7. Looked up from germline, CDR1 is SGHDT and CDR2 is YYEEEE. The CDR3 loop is CASSLGTELYEQYV. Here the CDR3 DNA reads TGTGCCAGCAGCCTCGGGACAGAGCTCTACGAGCAGTACGTC.

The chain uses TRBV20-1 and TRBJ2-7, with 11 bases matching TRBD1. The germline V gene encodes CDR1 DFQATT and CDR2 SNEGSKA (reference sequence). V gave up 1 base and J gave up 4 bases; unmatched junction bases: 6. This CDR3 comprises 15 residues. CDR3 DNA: TGCAGTGCTAGAGCCGCCGGGACAGGGGGATACGAGCAGTACTTC. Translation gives CSARAAGTGGYEQYF.

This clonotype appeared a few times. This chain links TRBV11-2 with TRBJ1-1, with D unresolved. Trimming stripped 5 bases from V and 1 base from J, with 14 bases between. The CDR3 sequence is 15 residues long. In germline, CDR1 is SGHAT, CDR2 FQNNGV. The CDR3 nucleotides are TGTGCCAGCAGCCCCCGGAAGGCGACGAACACTGAAGCTTTCTTT. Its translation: CASSPRKATNTEAFF.